The clone carrying this TCR beta chain was seen only a few times. Its target is unknown. The CDR3 extends over 16 amino acids. Deletions cut 5 bases from V and 3 bases from J, with 17 bases between. CDR1 and CDR2 from the germline V gene are KGHDR and SFDVKD. The record originates from a study of identical twins. With no exceptions, donors were healthy Caucasians. Overall study findings and caveats: Among out-of-frame alpha sequences shared by twins, low generation probability occurred in excess. The authors noted that invariant MAIT and iNKT cells could partly confound zero-insertion analyses.

Template switching added a universal primer site; cDNA carried unique molecular identifiers. TCRdb re-called the 5' RACE reads with MiXCR, one entry per CDR3 protein. The sample has 1.5 million to 2 million distinct CDR3 sequences, less than 40% seen once. Sequencing used cord blood. The chain joins TRBV24-1 to TRBJ2-3, with D tentatively TRBD1 or TRBD2 (5 bases each). The receptor's source is a newborn girl in good health. The CDR3 spells CATSAAGAGTTDTQYF. CDR3 in DNA: TGTGCCACCAGTGCCGCCGGGGCAGGGACGACAGATACGCAGTATTTT.